Listed here are 18 T cell receptor beta chains from one sample, sequenced in a study of OX40 agonist ivuxolimab in advanced cancers. Some clones are missing from TCRdb's copy, which holds only in-frame ones; the method was immunoSEQ multiplex PCR. The sample has about 32,000 clones, roughly 80% seen once; the top ten hold around 19%. Sequencing was performed on CD4+ or CD8+ T cells sorted from blood, taken in a trial of the OX40 agonist ivuxolimab. Source of these receptors: an adult with an advanced solid tumor such as melanoma, head and neck, liver or kidney cancer.

The rearrangement joins TRBV19 to TRBJ1-5; D not certain. V was pared by 1 base and J by 0 bases, with 7 bases between. This CDR3 has 15 amino acids. CDR1 LNHDA and CDR2 SQIVND come from the germline V gene (reference sequence). Here the CDR3 reads CASSIGRHSNQPQHF. In DNA form, the CDR3 reads TGTGCCAGTAGTATAGGGAGGCATAGCAATCAGCCCCAGCATTTT.

The chain combines TRBV11-2 with TRBJ2-1, with TRBD2 matching over 9 bases. The length of the CDR3 is 17 residues. J lost 1 base, V lost 5 bases, and 9 bases had no gene match. Germline CDR1 SGHAT, CDR2 FQNNGV. This CDR3 is CASSPRTSATSYNEQFF. The DNA for the CDR3 is TGTGCCAGCAGCCCACGGACTAGCGCGACATCCTACAATGAGCAGTTCTTC.

J is TRBJ1-1 and V is TRBV29-1; D gene uncertain. V was pared by 4 bases and J by 0 bases, with 15 bases between. The CDR3 has 15 amino acids. Germline CDR1 and CDR2: SQVTM and ANQGSEA. CDR3 DNA sequence: TGCAGCGTTGTAGTTATTGGCCCCTTGAACACTGAAGCTTTCTTT. Translating gives CSVVVIGPLNTEAFF.

This clone was seen a handful of times. This chain uses TRBV21-1 with TRBJ2-5; the table's TRBD1 call for D was not verified on the DNA. TRBV21-1 counts as a pseudogene. The CDR3 is 15 residues long. This chain's CDR3 is CASSKATGLFETQYF. Written as DNA, the CDR3 is TGTGCCAGCAGCAAAGCCACAGGGCTTTTCGAGACCCAGTACTTC.

This clone is a singleton in its sample. The rearrangement joins TRBV7-3 to TRBJ2-2, with D perhaps matching TRBD2 (5 bases). CDR1 SGHTA and CDR2 FQGTGA come from the germline V gene. Trimming took 6 bases from V and 5 from J, leaving 16 bases between them. This CDR3 is built from 15 residues. In nucleotides, the CDR3 is TGTGCCAGCAGTATAGGGAGTCCGGCAACCGGGGAGCTGTTTTTT. Translation: CASSIGSPATGELFF.

The CDR3 sequence: CASSARTGGRSPERGLFF. In nucleotides, the CDR3 is TGTGCCAGCAGCGCCCGAACAGGGGGCCGCTCACCTGAGAGGGGACTGTTTTTT. The V and J genes are TRBV21-1 and TRBJ1-4; TRBD1 is taken as the D call from the table, unchecked against the DNA. TRBV21-1 is annotated as a pseudogene. There are 18 residues in the CDR3.

V and J are TRBV4-2 and TRBJ2-3; 8 bases agree with TRBD2. The V gene end was trimmed by 5 bases and the J gene end by 4 bases; junction bases not matched to a gene: 11. CDR1 is LGHNA, CDR2 YNFKEQ, per germline. The CDR3 spans 16 residues. As DNA, the CDR3 is TGTGCCAGCAGCTCTTCGGCTGCGGGGGGCCCAGATACGCAGTATTTT. Residues: CASSSSAAGGPDTQYF.

This clone occurred once. The rearrangement links TRBV13 to TRBJ2-3; weak D call: TRBD1 (6 bases). Deletions cut 1 base from V and 2 bases from J, with 10 bases between. Germline V gives CDR1 PRHDT, CDR2 FYEKMQ (reference sequence). The CDR3 covers 15 residues. CDR3 nucleotides: TGTGCCAGCAGCTTAGTGCAGGGGATCACAGATACGCAGTATTTT. This translates into CASSLVQGITDTQYF.

V usage is TRBV6-1 and J usage is TRBJ1-2, with D tentatively TRBD1 (5 bases). Trimming took off 4 bases at V and 0 bases at J, with 15 bases between the two ends. Germline CDR1 MNHNS, CDR2 SASEGT. The CDR3 contains 16 residues. CDR3: CASSGFGTGSNYGYTF. As DNA, the CDR3 is TGTGCCAGCAGTGGATTCGGGACGGGCTCTAACTATGGCTACACCTTC.

V usage is TRBV2 and J usage is TRBJ2-1, with 9 bases fitting TRBD2. Looked up from germline, CDR1 is SNHLY and CDR2 is FYNNEI. V gave up 3 bases and J gave up 1 base; unmatched junction bases: 25. The CDR3 contains 23 residues. CDR3 bases: TGTGCCAGCAGTGACCCCCTCCTAGACTATCGCGGGAGGGCCAGGGTGTCCTACAATGAGCAGTTCTTC. It codes for CASSDPLLDYRGRARVSYNEQFF.

The chain couples TRBV5-1 to TRBJ2-1, with D possibly TRBD1 on 5 matching bases. The CDR3 spans 16 residues. Germline CDR1 is SGHRS and CDR2 is YFSETQ. The V and J ends lost 0 bases and 6 bases respectively, with 16 bases between them. The CDR3 loop is CASSLDVGVILNEQFF. The CDR3 DNA is TGCGCCAGCAGCTTGGACGTAGGGGTCATCCTCAATGAGCAGTTCTTC.

This clone was counted once. The chain couples TRBV5-1 to TRBJ2-2; TRBD2 aligns across 8 bases. This CDR3 is built from 16 residues. Germline lookup yields CDR1 SGHRS and CDR2 YFSETQ. V shed 4 bases, J shed 4 bases, and the junction held 9 bases outside the gene matches. The CDR3 reads CASSPIAGLVTGELFF. CDR3 DNA: TGCGCCAGCAGCCCAATAGCGGGATTGGTCACCGGGGAGCTGTTTTTT.

The J gene is TRBJ2-7, the V gene TRBV5-1, with D perhaps matching TRBD1 (5 bases). The V gene's germline CDR1 is SGHRS and CDR2 YFSETQ. Trimming shortened V by 0 bases and J by 4 bases, and 11 bases separated the two germline ends. This CDR3 contains 14 residues. Here the CDR3 reads CASSLEAGSYEQYF. The CDR3 DNA reads TGCGCCAGCAGCTTGGAGGCAGGGTCGTACGAGCAGTACTTC.

V is TRBV2 and J is TRBJ1-1, with TRBD1 matching 9 bases. Germline trimming cut 7 bases from V and 4 bases from J; bases unmatched to any gene: 7. The CDR3 totals 14 residues. Germline V gives CDR1 SNHLY, CDR2 FYNNEI. CDR3: CASKQQGAPTEAFF. In DNA, the CDR3 is TGTGCCAGCAAACAACAGGGGGCGCCCACTGAAGCTTTCTTT.

The J gene is TRBJ2-5, the V gene TRBV7-2; tentatively, D is TRBD1 or TRBD2 (5 bases each). CDR1 SGHTA and CDR2 FQGNSA come from the germline V gene. The germline V and J ends were trimmed by 1 base and 4 bases, with 10 bases remaining between them. The CDR3 length is 14 residues. The DNA for the CDR3 is TGTGCCAGCAGCTTAGGTGGGGGTAGAGAGACCCAGTACTTC. It is translated as CASSLGGGRETQYF. Filled out from reference TRBV7-2 and TRBJ2-5, the complete variable domain reads GAGVSQSPSNKVTEKGKDVELRCDPISGHTALYWYRQSLGQGLEFLIYFQGNSAPDKSGLPSDRFSAERTGGSVSTLTIQRTQQEDSAVYLCASSLGGGRETQYFGPGTRLLVL.

The chain joins TRBV4-1 to TRBJ1-3; no clear D gene. The CDR3 is 16 residues long. Between the trimmed V and J ends, which lost 1 base and 0 bases, there was a span of 10 bases. The germline V gene encodes CDR1 MGHRA and CDR2 YSYEKL. Here the CDR3 reads CASSQVGLFSGNTIYF. In nucleotides, the CDR3 is TGCGCCAGCAGCCAAGTCGGGCTTTTCTCTGGAAACACCATATATTTT.

The gene calls are TRBV19 and TRBJ1-2, with 7 bases lining up with TRBD1. This CDR3 region has 15 residues. The germline V gene has CDR1 LNHDA and CDR2 SQIVND (reference sequence). With V trimmed by 5 bases and J by 7 bases, 13 bases remained unmatched. The CDR3 spells CASSLPDRDQRGYTF. The DNA of the CDR3 is TGTGCCAGTAGTCTCCCCGACAGGGATCAGCGTGGCTACACCTTC.

The rearrangement uses TRBV7-2 and TRBJ1-2; D might be TRBD1 (5 bases). The germline V gene encodes CDR1 SGHTA and CDR2 FQGNSA. V lost 5 bases and J 8 bases, leaving 24 bases between the germline ends. This CDR3 region has 16 residues. CDR3 region: CASSPSHTRETRGYTF. The CDR3 DNA sequence: TGTGCCAGCAGCCCTAGCCATACCAGGGAGACGCGGGGCTACACCTTC.